A selection of T cell receptor beta chains follows, all from one sample in a study of cytotoxic CD8 clonotypes in ibrutinib-treated CLL. TCRdb's copy holds only in-frame clones and misses some; the assay was immunoSEQ multiplex PCR. In the table there are some 300,000 clones, more than 65% of which are singletons. Sample: PBMCs, taken before ibrutinib treatment. Receptor source: a human donor with chronic lymphocytic leukemia. Both conserved end residues are part of each CDR3. D genes are given only for firm matches. Size tells how often a clone was seen (once, few, many) or the class of an expanded clone, and some rows leave it out.

>NA|TRBJ2-5|TRBD1|TRBV29-1
CSVARTGFRETQYF
TGCAGCGTAGCCAGGACAGGGTTTCGTGAGACCCAGTACTTC
>NA|TRBJ2-7|TRBD2|TRBV5-6
CASSSRAGTSGRRAYEQYF
TGTGCCAGCAGCTCGCGGGCAGGGACTAGCGGGAGGAGGGCCTACGAGCAGTACTTC
>NA|TRBJ2-1|TRBD2|TRBV4-1
CASSQDASGRSNEQFF
TGCGCCAGCAGCCAAGATGCTAGCGGGAGGAGTAATGAGCAGTTCTTC
>NA|TRBJ1-2|NA|TRBV20-1
CSARGYGYTF
TGCAGTGCTCGAGGGTATGGCTACACCTTC
>NA|TRBJ2-7|NA|TRBV5-1
CARTGNLSYEQYF
TGCGCCAGAACAGGCAACCTCTCCTACGAGCAGTACTTC
>NA|TRBJ2-1|NA|TRBV18
CASSPRLVYNEQFF
TGTGCCAGCTCACCTAGGCTAGTTTACAATGAGCAGTTCTTC
>NA|TRBJ2-1|NA|TRBV30
CAWSVNHDEQFF
TGTGCCTGGAGTGTAAATCACGATGAGCAGTTCTTC
>NA|TRBJ1-1|NA|TRBV7-6
CASSRPDKNTEAFF
TGTGCCAGCAGCAGACCAGACAAGAACACTGAAGCTTTCTTT
>NA|TRBJ2-1|TRBD2|TRBV30
CAWSGLTSGSRNEQFF
TGTGCCTGGAGTGGTCTCACTAGCGGGAGTCGGAATGAGCAGTTCTTC
>NA|TRBJ1-4|NA|TRBV19
CASSRRDNEKLFF
TGTGCCAGTAGTAGGAGGGATAATGAAAAACTGTTTTTT
>NA|TRBJ1-1|NA|TRBV27
CASSPRLENTEAFF
TGTGCCAGCAGTCCCCGTTTGGAGAACACTGAAGCTTTCTTT
>NA|TRBJ2-1|NA|TRBV7-6
CASSPGPGGNEQFF
TGTGCCAGCAGCCCGGGACCTGGGGGCAATGAGCAGTTCTTC
>NA|TRBJ1-1|NA|TRBV19
CASSFSRVNTEAFF
TGTGCCAGTAGTTTTTCCAGGGTGAACACTGAAGCTTTCTTT
>NA|TRBJ2-7|NA|TRBV11-2
CASSLVRGPYEQYF
TGTGCCAGCAGCTTAGTCCGCGGTCCCTACGAGCAGTACTTC
>NA|TRBJ2-7|NA|TRBV15
CATSRDRSRYEQYF
TGTGCCACCAGCAGAGATCGTAGCCGCTACGAGCAGTACTTC
>NA|TRBJ1-1|NA|TRBV5-1
CASSLGHSVDTEAFF
TGCGCCAGCAGCTTGGGACACTCAGTTGACACTGAAGCTTTCTTT
>once|TRBJ2-1|TRBD2|TRBV9
CASSVTSGSRFSYNEQFF
TGTGCCAGCAGCGTAACTAGCGGGAGTCGATTCTCCTACAATGAGCAGTTCTTC
>once|TRBJ2-7|NA|TRBV5-1
CASSVSLSLGGEQYF
TGCGCCAGCAGCGTATCTTTATCCCTGGGTGGCGAGCAGTACTTC
>once|TRBJ2-1|TRBD1|TRBV27
CASSLSDRGNEQFF
TGTGCCAGCAGTTTATCGGACAGGGGGAATGAGCAGTTCTTC
>NA|TRBJ1-5|NA|TRBV10-3
CAISGRQEDQPQHF
TGTGCCATCAGTGGGAGACAGGAAGATCAGCCCCAGCATTTT
>NA|TRBJ2-3|NA|TRBV7-8
CASSLTYSTDTQYF
TGTGCCAGCAGCTTAACCTACAGCACAGATACGCAGTATTTT
>NA|TRBJ1-2|NA|TRBV6-5
CASSYQRGGYTF
TGTGCCAGCAGTTACCAGAGGGGTGGCTACACCTTC
>NA|TRBJ2-5|TRBD1|TRBV6-4
CASRPGQGGETQYF
TGTGCCAGCAGACCAGGACAGGGTGGAGAGACCCAGTACTTC
>NA|TRBJ2-5|TRBD2|TRBV6-5
CASSFERGLAGETQYF
TGTGCCAGCAGTTTCGAACGGGGACTAGCGGGGGAGACCCAGTACTTC
>NA|TRBJ2-1|NA|TRBV5-1
CASSLSGYNEQFF
TGCGCCAGCAGCTTGAGCGGATACAATGAGCAGTTCTTC
>few|TRBJ2-7|NA|TRBV11-2
CASSPNSYEQYF
TGTGCCAGCAGCCCAAATTCCTACGAGCAGTACTTC
>once|TRBJ2-1|TRBD2|TRBV27
CASSSLSSGSSYNEQFF
TGTGCCAGCAGTTCCCTTTCTAGCGGGAGCTCCTACAATGAGCAGTTCTTC
>NA|TRBJ2-5|NA|TRBV5-4
CASNLDVQETQYF
TGTGCCAGCAACCTGGACGTCCAAGAGACCCAGTACTTC
>NA|TRBJ2-1|NA|TRBV18
CASSRNGAYNEQFF
TGTGCCAGCTCACGGAACGGAGCATACAATGAGCAGTTCTTC